This TCR beta chain appears in the sequencing data of a study of control samples from healthy donors and cancer patients. This table comes from immunoSEQ multiplex PCR, and its TCRdb copy is limited to in-frame clones, with some not included. The table shows about 130,000 clones, with 80% to 95% occurring only once. The CDR3 totals 14 residues. V was cut by 5 bases and J by 4 bases, with 14 bases left in between. CDR1 is MNHEY, CDR2 SVGAGI, per germline. The table lists this clone with a count of one. Sequenced: blood. This chain uses TRBV6-5 with TRBJ1-2; no clear D gene. This receptor was identified in a man aged 18 to 35 in good health. In DNA form, the CDR3 reads TGTGCCAGCAGTCAATTTATGGACGCCTATGGCTACACCTTC. Translated, it gives CASSQFMDAYGYTF.